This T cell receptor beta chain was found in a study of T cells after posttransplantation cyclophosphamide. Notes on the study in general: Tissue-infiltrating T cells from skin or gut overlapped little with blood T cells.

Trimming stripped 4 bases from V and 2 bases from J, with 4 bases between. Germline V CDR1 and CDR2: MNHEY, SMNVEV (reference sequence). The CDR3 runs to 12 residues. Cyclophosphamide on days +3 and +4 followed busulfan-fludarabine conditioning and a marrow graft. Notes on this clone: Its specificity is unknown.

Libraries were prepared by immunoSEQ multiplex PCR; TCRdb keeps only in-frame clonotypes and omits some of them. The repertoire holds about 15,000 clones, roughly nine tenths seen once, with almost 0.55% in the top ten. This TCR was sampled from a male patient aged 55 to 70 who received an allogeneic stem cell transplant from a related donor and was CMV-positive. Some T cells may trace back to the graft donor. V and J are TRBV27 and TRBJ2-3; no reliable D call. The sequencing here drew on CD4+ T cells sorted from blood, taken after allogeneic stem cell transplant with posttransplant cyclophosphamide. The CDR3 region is CASSSNTDTQYF. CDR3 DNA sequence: TGTGCCAGCAGTTCCAACACAGATACGCAGTATTTT.